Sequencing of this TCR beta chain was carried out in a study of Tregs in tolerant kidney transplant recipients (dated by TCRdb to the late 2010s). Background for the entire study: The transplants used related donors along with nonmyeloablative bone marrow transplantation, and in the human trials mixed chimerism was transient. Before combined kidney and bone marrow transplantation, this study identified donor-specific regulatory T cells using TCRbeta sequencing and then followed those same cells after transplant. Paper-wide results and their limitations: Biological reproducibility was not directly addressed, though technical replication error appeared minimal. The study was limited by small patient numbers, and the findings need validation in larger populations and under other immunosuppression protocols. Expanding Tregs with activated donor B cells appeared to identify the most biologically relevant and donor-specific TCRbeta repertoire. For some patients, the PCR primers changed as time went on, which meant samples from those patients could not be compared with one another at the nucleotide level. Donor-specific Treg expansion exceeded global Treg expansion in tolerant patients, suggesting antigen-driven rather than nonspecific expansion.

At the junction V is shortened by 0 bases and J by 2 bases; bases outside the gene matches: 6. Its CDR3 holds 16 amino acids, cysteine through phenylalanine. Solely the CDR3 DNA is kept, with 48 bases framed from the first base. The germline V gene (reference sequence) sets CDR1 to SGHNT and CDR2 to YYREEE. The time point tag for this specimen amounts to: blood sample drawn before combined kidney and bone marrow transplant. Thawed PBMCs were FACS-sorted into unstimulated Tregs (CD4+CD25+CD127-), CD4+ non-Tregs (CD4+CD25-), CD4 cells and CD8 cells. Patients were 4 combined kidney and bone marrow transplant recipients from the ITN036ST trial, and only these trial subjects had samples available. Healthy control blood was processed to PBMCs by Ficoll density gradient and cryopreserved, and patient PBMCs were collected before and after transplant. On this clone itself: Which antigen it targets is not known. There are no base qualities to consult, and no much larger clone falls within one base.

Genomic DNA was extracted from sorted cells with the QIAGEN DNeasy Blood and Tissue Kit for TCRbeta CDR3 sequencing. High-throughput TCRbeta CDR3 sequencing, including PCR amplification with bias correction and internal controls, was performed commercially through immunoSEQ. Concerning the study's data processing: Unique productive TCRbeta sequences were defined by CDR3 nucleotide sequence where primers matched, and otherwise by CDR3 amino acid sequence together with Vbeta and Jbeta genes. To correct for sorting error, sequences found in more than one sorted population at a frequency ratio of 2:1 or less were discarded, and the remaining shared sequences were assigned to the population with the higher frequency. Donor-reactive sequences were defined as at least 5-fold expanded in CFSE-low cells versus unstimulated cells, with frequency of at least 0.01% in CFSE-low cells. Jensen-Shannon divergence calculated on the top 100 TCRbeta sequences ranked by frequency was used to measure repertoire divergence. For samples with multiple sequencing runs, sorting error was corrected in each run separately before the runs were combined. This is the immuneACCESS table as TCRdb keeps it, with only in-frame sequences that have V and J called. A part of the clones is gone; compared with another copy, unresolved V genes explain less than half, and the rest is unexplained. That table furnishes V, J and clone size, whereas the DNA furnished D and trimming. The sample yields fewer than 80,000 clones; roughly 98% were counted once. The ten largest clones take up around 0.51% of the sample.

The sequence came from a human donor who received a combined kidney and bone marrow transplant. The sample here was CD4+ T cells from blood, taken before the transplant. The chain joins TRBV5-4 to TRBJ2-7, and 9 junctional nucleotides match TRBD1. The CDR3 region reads CASSLALGQGPYEQYF. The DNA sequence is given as TGTGCCAGCAGCTTGGCACTGGGACAGGGACCCTACGAGCAGTACTTC.